These T cell receptor beta chains were read from a single sample in a study. TCRdb recomputed calls from the RT-PCR reads with MiXCR, one row per CDR3 protein. This table holds 650,000 to 800,000 distinct CDR3 sequences, 13% to 15% found once. Source material: memory CD4+ T cells from blood. Receptors were obtained from a female donor in good health, serving as a healthy control. Each CDR3 is given with its conserved first and last residue. The order of the fields is J gene, V gene, clone size, D gene, CDR3 DNA, CDR3 protein. The D gene is left open where the match is weak. Some rows mark clone size as missing; the rest say once, few, many or name a class of expanded clone.

TRBJ2-6,TRBV27,few,-,TGTGCCAGCAGTCCAGGGCGCATCCTGTCCTCTGGGGCCAACGTCCTGACTTTC,CASSPGRILSSGANVLTF
TRBJ2-7,TRBV20-1,-,-,TGCAGTGGGGGGGACTACGAGCAGTACTTC,CSGGDYEQYF
TRBJ2-3,TRBV9,many,-,TGTGCCAGCAGCGTTCGACAGTACACAGATACGCAGTATTTT,CASSVRQYTDTQYF
TRBJ1-4,TRBV9,-,-,TGTGCCAGCAGCGTAAAAGGGGCAACTAATGAAAAACTGTTTTTT,CASSVKGATNEKLFF
TRBJ1-2,TRBV12-3/TRBV12-4,once,TRBD1,TGTTCCAGCAGTCGGGGCCCAGGGGGCAGTGGCTACACCTTC,CSSSRGPGGSGYTF
TRBJ2-4,TRBV7-9,few,TRBD1,TGTGCCAGCAGCCTCTCCATGACAGGGACGGACATTCAGTACTTC,CASSLSMTGTDIQYF
TRBJ2-5,TRBV7-2,many,-,TGTGCCAGCAGCTCCTACGTTGAAGAGACCCAGTACTTC,CASSSYVEETQYF
TRBJ2-5,TRBV10-3,-,-,TGTGCCATCAGTGAGAGTCAACGAGAGACCCAGTACTTC,CAISESQRETQYF
TRBJ1-1,TRBV7-9,many,-,TGTGCCAGCAGCTACCAGGGTGGCACTGAAGCTTTCTTT,CASSYQGGTEAFF
TRBJ1-1,TRBV5-6,many,TRBD1,TGTGCCAGCAGCTTTCTGGCCTACAGGGGTAGGCACACTGAAGCTTTCTTT,CASSFLAYRGRHTEAFF
TRBJ2-5,TRBV29-1,many,-,TGCAGCCTTCGCCTCGGGCAAGAGACCCAGTACTTC,CSLRLGQETQYF
TRBJ2-1,TRBV20-1,few,-,TGCAGTGCTGGACCGGGACAAAGCGATGAGCAGTTCTTC,CSAGPGQSDEQFF
TRBJ2-3,TRBV5-1,-,TRBD2,TGCGCCAGCAGCAACCTGCCCGGGGGGGGGAGCACAGATACGCAGTATTTT,CASSNLPGGGSTDTQYF
TRBJ2-3,TRBV5-1,few,-,TGCGCCAGCAGCCGCCCCCCCACAGATACGCAGTATTTT,CASSRPPTDTQYF
TRBJ2-7,TRBV10-3,few,-,TGTGCCATCAGTGCGGGACTCGAATACGAGCAGTACTTC,CAISAGLEYEQYF
TRBJ1-2,TRBV20-1,few,-,TGCAGTGCTAGAGATGTCCGCCACAGCTATGGCTACACCTTC,CSARDVRHSYGYTF
TRBJ1-6,TRBV7-2,few,-,TGTGCCAGCAGCTTAGCGCGACAGATCTCCTATAATTCACCCCTCCACTTT,CASSLARQISYNSPLHF
TRBJ2-3,TRBV7-8,-,TRBD1,TGTGCCAGCAGCCCTATACAGGGGGCGAACACAGATACGCAGTATTTT,CASSPIQGANTDTQYF
TRBJ2-6,TRBV20-1,few,-,TGCAGTGCTAGTAATAGGTTTTTTGGGGCCAACGTCCTGACTTTC,CSASNRFFGANVLTF
TRBJ1-2,TRBV5-1,few,-,TGCGCCAGCAGCTTGGCCACGGGGGAGGGTGGCTACACCTTC,CASSLATGEGGYTF
TRBJ1-5,TRBV6-1,few,TRBD1,TGTGCCAGCAGACCCGACAGGGGAGTGAATCAGCCCCAGCATTTT,CASRPDRGVNQPQHF
TRBJ1-5,TRBV10-3,-,TRBD1,TGTGCCATCAGTGCCCAGGGGGATCAGCCCCAGCATTTT,CAISAQGDQPQHF
TRBJ2-7,TRBV20-1,few,TRBD2,TGCAGTGCGCGAGACGCGGGGGGCCCCTCCTACGAGCAGTACTTC,CSARDAGGPSYEQYF
TRBJ1-4,TRBV4-2,few,-,TGTGCCAGCAGCCAAGACAGGGTTGACGAAAAACTGTTTTTT,CASSQDRVDEKLFF
TRBJ2-4,TRBV5-1,few,-,TGCGCCAGCAGCCAACAGGTGACCAAAAACATTCAGTACTTC,CASSQQVTKNIQYF
TRBJ1-5,TRBV12-3/TRBV12-4,-,TRBD1,TGTGCCAGCAATAAACAGGGGGCCTATCAGCCCCAGCATTTT,CASNKQGAYQPQHF
TRBJ1-2,TRBV12-3/TRBV12-4,-,-,TGTGCCAGCACCTCGGGGGGGGGGTACTATGGCTACACCTTC,CASTSGGGYYGYTF
TRBJ1-2,TRBV6-1,-,-,TGTGCCAGCAGTGAAGCGCTGCAGGGGCGAGGCTACACCTTC,CASSEALQGRGYTF
TRBJ2-1,TRBV3-1,-,-,TGTGCCAGCAGCCAACAGTGGTCCTACAATGAGCAGTTCTTC,CASSQQWSYNEQFF
TRBJ2-7,TRBV28,-,-,TGTGCCAGCAGCCCTTCAGACAGTTACGAGCAGTACTTC,CASSPSDSYEQYF
TRBJ2-7,TRBV7-2,many,-,TGTGCCAGCAGCCCAGGACGGACAGTTTACTCCGACGAGCAGTACTTC,CASSPGRTVYSDEQYF
TRBJ2-3,TRBV6-5,many,TRBD1,TGTGCCAGCAGGGCGACAGGGACAGATACGCAGTATTTT,CASRATGTDTQYF
TRBJ2-2,TRBV27,-,-,TGTGCCAGCAGTCGTATTATACAAGCGAACACCGGGGAGCTGTTTTTT,CASSRIIQANTGELFF
TRBJ1-4,TRBV5-1,-,-,TGCGCCAGCAGCTCACAAGGGGGGCATGACGAAAAACTGTTTTTT,CASSSQGGHDEKLFF
TRBJ2-7,TRBV3-1,-,-,TGTGCCAGCAGACGGGTAGCGGCCTCGGACGAGCAGTACTTC,CASRRVAASDEQYF
TRBJ2-1,TRBV6-2/TRBV6-3,-,TRBD1,TGTGCCAGCAACCCCCACGGGACAGGGAGTTTCAATGAGCAGTTCTTC,CASNPHGTGSFNEQFF
TRBJ2-5,TRBV12-3/TRBV12-4,few,TRBD2,TGTGCCAGCAGTTTCGCGGGGGGGACGGTAGGAGAGACCCAGTACTTC,CASSFAGGTVGETQYF
TRBJ2-3,TRBV5-5,many,-,TGTGCCAGCAGCTTCAGCCCCAGGGGAAGCACAGATACGCAGTATTTT,CASSFSPRGSTDTQYF
TRBJ2-1,TRBV7-7,-,-,TGTGCTAGCAGCTGGGCAGCCAACAATGAGCAGTTCTTC,CASSWAANNEQFF
TRBJ1-1,TRBV12-3/TRBV12-4,-,-,TGTGCCAGCAGTTTGACAGAGTTAGCAGAAGCTTTCTTT,CASSLTELAEAFF
TRBJ2-1,TRBV4-1,-,-,TGCGCCAGCAGCCAAGAATCAGTAAATGAGCAGTTCTTC,CASSQESVNEQFF
TRBJ2-7,TRBV7-2,-,TRBD1,TGTGCCAGCAGCTTAGACCCGCAGGGGGCCTACGAGCAGTACTTC,CASSLDPQGAYEQYF
TRBJ1-2,TRBV7-3,-,-,TGTGCCAGCAGCTTAACGGCAGGGTCCCCTGAAGGCTACACCTTC,CASSLTAGSPEGYTF
TRBJ2-2,TRBV7-2,many,-,TGTGCCAGCAGCCCTTTCCTGGGTGGGGAGCTGTTTTTT,CASSPFLGGELFF
TRBJ1-5,TRBV30,-,-,TGTGCCTGGAGTTCGACATTCTTGCAGCCCCAGCATTTT,CAWSSTFLQPQHF
TRBJ2-2,TRBV6-2/TRBV6-3,few,TRBD1,TGTGACAGCAGTAGGACAGGGCTCGGGGAGCTGTTTTTT,CDSSRTGLGELFF
TRBJ1-2,TRBV12-3/TRBV12-4,-,TRBD1,TGTGCCAGCACCCCACCCAGGGGGCTCGGGGCGTCAGGTGGCTACACCTTC,CASTPPRGLGASGGYTF
TRBJ2-5,TRBV20-1,few,-,TGCAGTGCGGAACGCGGAACAGAGACCCAGTACTTC,CSAERGTETQYF
TRBJ2-2,TRBV5-1,few,-,TGCGCCAGCAGCTTGGTACAGGGTGACGTCGGGGAGCTGTTTTTT,CASSLVQGDVGELFF
TRBJ2-2,TRBV7-7,few,-,TGTGCCAGCAGCTTAACCGGGATTAACACCGGGGAGCTGTTTTTT,CASSLTGINTGELFF
TRBJ1-2,TRBV28,-,-,TGTGCCAGTAAAGGTAGTTTAGACGGCTATGGCTACACCTTC,CASKGSLDGYGYTF
TRBJ2-5,TRBV6-2/TRBV6-3,many,-,TGTGCCAGCAGGCAGCAAGGTCGGGAGACCCAGTACTTC,CASRQQGRETQYF
TRBJ2-7,TRBV6-6,-,TRBD1,TGTGCCAGCAGTTACACTCGGTTGGACAGGGCCTACGAGCAGTACTTC,CASSYTRLDRAYEQYF